These T cell receptor beta chains were read from a single sample in a study of blood T cell repertoires in COVID-19. The assay was immunoSEQ multiplex PCR, and TCRdb's table has in-frame clones only and misses some. The repertoire holds 250,000 to 350,000 clones, with over 75% as singletons. Source material: PBMCs or T cells enriched from blood (not recorded which). All receptors derive from a woman aged 25 to 39 who had recovered from COVID-19. The CDR3 runs from the conserved cysteine through the conserved F or W. Fields, in order: clone size, V gene, D gene, J gene, CDR3 protein, CDR3 DNA. D genes are given only for firm matches. Size is omitted from some rows. Given values are once, few, many or a class for expanded clones.

>NA|TRBV21-1|NA|TRBJ2-1
CASSKELAGVNEQFF
TGTGCCAGCAGCAAAGAACTAGCGGGAGTGAATGAGCAGTTCTTC
>NA|TRBV7-3|TRBD2|TRBJ2-3
CASSLTGRTSTDTQYF
TGTGCCAGCAGCTTAACCGGGAGGACTAGCACAGATACGCAGTATTTT
>NA|TRBV2|TRBD2|TRBJ2-3
CASSAGLAGPLSTDTQYF
TGTGCCAGCAGTGCGGGACTAGCGGGCCCCCTTAGCACAGATACGCAGTATTTT
>once|TRBV7-9|NA|TRBJ1-2
CASSSVNYGYTF
TGTGCCAGCAGTTCGGTCAACTATGGCTACACCTTC
>NA|TRBV9|TRBD2|TRBJ2-1
CASSVARAGGMSDEQFF
TGTGCCAGCAGCGTAGCTCGAGCGGGAGGTATGTCGGATGAGCAGTTCTTC
>NA|TRBV5-4|TRBD2|TRBJ2-3
CASSSGLAGDTDTQYF
TGTGCCAGCAGTTCGGGACTAGCGGGAGATACAGATACGCAGTATTTT
>NA|TRBV4-3|NA|TRBJ2-1
CASSQDPLVYNEQFF
TGCGCCAGCAGCCAAGATCCATTAGTGTACAATGAGCAGTTCTTC
>once|TRBV6-5|TRBD1|TRBJ2-7
CASSRDRGGSGEQYF
TGTGCCAGCAGTCGTGACAGGGGAGGTTCCGGAGAGCAGTACTTC
>NA|TRBV27|TRBD2|TRBJ2-3
CASSFAGLAVSTDTQYF
TGTGCCAGCAGTTTCGCAGGACTAGCGGTTAGCACAGATACGCAGTATTTT
>NA|TRBV5-1|NA|TRBJ2-2
CASSWETGANTGELFF
TGCGCCAGCAGCTGGGAGACAGGTGCGAACACCGGGGAGCTGTTTTTT
>NA|TRBV6-4|NA|TRBJ1-1
CASSDSMNTEAFF
TGTGCCAGCAGTGACTCTATGAACACTGAAGCTTTCTTT
>NA|TRBV6-4|TRBD2|TRBJ2-3
CASSQTTSGSTDTQYF
TGTGCCAGCAGTCAAACGACTAGCGGGAGCACAGATACGCAGTATTTT
>NA|TRBV11-2|NA|TRBJ1-1
CASSLVQENTEAFF
TGTGCCAGCAGCTTAGTACAGGAGAACACTGAAGCTTTCTTT
>NA|TRBV24-1|TRBD1|TRBJ2-5
CATSDGRQGAPQETQYF
TGTGCCACCAGTGATGGGAGGCAGGGGGCGCCCCAAGAGACCCAGTACTTC
>NA|TRBV19|NA|TRBJ1-5
CASSISGTTDNQAQHF
TGTGCCAGTAGTATATCAGGGACAACGGATAATCAGGCCCAGCATTTT
>NA|TRBV19|TRBD2|TRBJ2-1
CASRRLAGEQFF
TGTGCCAGTAGAAGACTAGCGGGTGAGCAGTTCTTC
>NA|TRBV28|NA|TRBJ2-7
CASSGFWEQYF
TGTGCCAGCAGCGGTTTCTGGGAGCAGTACTTC
>NA|TRBV3-1/TRBV3-2|NA|TRBJ1-1
CASSPDRANTEAFF
TGTGCCAGCAGCCCCGACAGAGCGAACACTGAAGCTTTCTTT
>NA|TRBV18|TRBD1|TRBJ1-2
CASSPRVEGQENGYTF
TGTGCCAGCTCACCAAGGGTAGAGGGACAGGAGAATGGCTACACCTTC
>NA|TRBV6-2/TRBV6-3|NA|TRBJ2-7
CASSRLNRGEQYF
TGTGCCAGCAGTCGACTAAATCGAGGCGAGCAGTACTTC
>NA|TRBV19|TRBD1|TRBJ1-1
CASTPRGQGRRTEAFF
TGTGCCAGTACCCCAAGGGGACAGGGAAGGAGAACTGAAGCTTTCTTT
>NA|TRBV6-2/TRBV6-3|TRBD1|TRBJ2-1
CASSYDRGPRNEQFF
TGTGCCAGCAGTTACGACAGGGGTCCTAGGAATGAGCAGTTCTTC
>once|TRBV10-1|NA|TRBJ2-3
CASPFADTQYF
TGCGCCAGCCCGTTCGCGGATACGCAGTATTTT
>NA|TRBV21-1|NA|TRBJ2-7
CASSTPFGQHLIYEQYF
TGTGCCAGCAGCACCCCGTTCGGACAGCATTTAATCTACGAGCAGTACTTC
>NA|TRBV5-5|NA|TRBJ2-7
CASSLAPGSYEQYF
TGTGCCAGCAGCTTGGCGCCGGGCTCCTACGAGCAGTACTTC
>few|TRBV28|NA|TRBJ1-2
CASSSSGDRGGYTF
TGTGCCAGCAGTTCATCAGGGGATAGGGGTGGCTACACCTTC
>NA|TRBV7-9|NA|TRBJ2-2
CASSLIQGNTGELFF
TGTGCCAGCAGCTTAATACAGGGCAACACCGGGGAGCTGTTTTTT
>NA|TRBV28|TRBD1|TRBJ2-7
CASSPRDRAKEQYF
TGTGCCAGCAGTCCGCGGGACAGGGCAAAAGAGCAGTACTTC
>NA|TRBV27|TRBD1|TRBJ1-6
CASSLRGQGASGSPLHF
TGTGCCAGCAGTTTAAGAGGACAGGGGGCGTCGGGTTCACCCCTCCACTTT
>once|TRBV11-2|NA|TRBJ1-6
CASSLDLWGESPLHF
TGTGCCAGCAGCTTAGATCTTTGGGGGGAGTCACCCCTCCACTTT
>NA|TRBV20-1|TRBD2|TRBJ2-1
CSASRLAGGGNEQFF
TGCAGTGCTAGTAGACTAGCGGGAGGTGGCAATGAGCAGTTCTTC
>NA|TRBV28|TRBD2|TRBJ2-7
CASSPPGGPLYEQYF
TGTGCCAGCAGTCCTCCGGGGGGTCCCCTCTACGAGCAGTACTTC
>NA|TRBV3-1/TRBV3-2|NA|TRBJ2-7
CASSQERFPRGDYEQYF
TGTGCCAGCAGCCAGGAACGGTTTCCCCGGGGAGATTACGAGCAGTACTTC
>NA|TRBV28|NA|TRBJ2-7
CASSPGRDYEQYF
TGTGCCAGCAGCCCTGGACGGGACTACGAGCAGTACTTC
>NA|TRBV28|TRBD1|TRBJ1-2
CASVLFRGASYGYTF
TGTGCCAGCGTCTTATTCAGGGGGGCAAGCTATGGCTACACCTTC
>once|TRBV4-2|TRBD2|TRBJ2-7
CASSQFVGLAGFSYEQYF
TGTGCCAGCAGCCAATTTGTTGGACTAGCGGGTTTCTCCTACGAGCAGTACTTC
>NA|TRBV7-2|TRBD2|TRBJ2-1
CASSLRPLAGNAYNEQFF
TGTGCCAGCAGCTTAAGGCCCCTAGCGGGCAACGCCTACAATGAGCAGTTCTTC
>NA|TRBV19|NA|TRBJ2-2
CASSLGAGELFF
TGTGCCAGTAGTCTGGGAGCAGGGGAGCTGTTTTTT
>NA|TRBV19|NA|TRBJ1-6
CASSITGYNSPLHF
TGTGCCAGTAGTATAACCGGGTATAATTCACCCCTCCACTTT
>NA|TRBV5-1|NA|TRBJ1-3
CASSGLQGSGNTIYF
TGCGCCAGCAGCGGTCTCCAGGGATCAGGAAACACCATATATTTT
>once|TRBV5-6|TRBD1|TRBJ1-2
CASSLAGTGGGYTF
TGTGCCAGCAGCTTGGCCGGGACAGGGGGTGGCTACACCTTC
>NA|TRBV24-1|TRBD1|TRBJ2-7
CATSVGSGTGDYEQYF
TGTGCCACCAGTGTGGGTTCGGGGACAGGGGACTACGAGCAGTACTTC
>NA|TRBV11-3|NA|TRBJ2-1
CASSEYGNEQFF
TGTGCCAGCAGCGAATACGGGAATGAGCAGTTCTTC
>NA|TRBV6-5|NA|TRBJ1-1
CASSYFESAEAFF
TGTGCCAGCAGTTATTTCGAGAGCGCTGAAGCTTTCTTT
>NA|TRBV5-6|TRBD1|TRBJ2-1
CASSSGTGGAGVLVVEQFF
TGTGCCAGCAGCTCCGGGACAGGGGGCGCGGGAGTTCTGGTGGTTGAGCAGTTCTTC
>NA|TRBV9|NA|TRBJ2-7
CASSVGGNLGYEQYF
TGTGCCAGCAGCGTAGGGGGCAATCTCGGCTACGAGCAGTACTTC
>NA|TRBV7-9|NA|TRBJ1-4
CASSSQTTTNEKLFF
TGTGCCAGCAGCTCCCAGACTACAACTAATGAAAAACTGTTTTTT
>NA|TRBV10-1|TRBD1|TRBJ1-3
CASSDRASGNTIYF
TGCGCCAGCAGCGACAGGGCCTCTGGAAACACCATATATTTT
>NA|TRBV6-5|NA|TRBJ2-7
CASTDPGYEQYF
TGTGCCAGCACGGACCCGGGGTACGAGCAGTACTTC
>NA|TRBV19|TRBD1|TRBJ1-5
CASSLTLTGSSNQPQHF
TGTGCCAGTAGCCTCACCTTGACAGGGAGTAGCAATCAGCCCCAGCATTTT
>NA|TRBV11-3|TRBD2|TRBJ2-4
CASSLVWSGSRNIQYF
TGTGCCAGCAGCTTAGTATGGAGCGGGAGTAGAAACATTCAGTACTTC
>once|TRBV7-9|NA|TRBJ2-7
CASSSGTGTSSYEQYF
TGTGCCAGCAGCTCCGGGACTGGCACCAGCTCCTACGAGCAGTACTTC
>NA|TRBV10-3|TRBD2|TRBJ2-7
CAIQTSGSHEQYF
TGTGCCATCCAGACTAGCGGGAGCCACGAGCAGTACTTC
>NA|TRBV6-2/TRBV6-3|TRBD2|TRBJ2-2
CASSWVSGNPNTGELFF
TGTGCCAGCAGTTGGGTTAGCGGGAACCCGAACACCGGGGAGCTGTTTTTT
>NA|TRBV29-1|TRBD1|TRBJ2-7
CSVVYPPGQGTYEQYF
TGCAGCGTTGTCTACCCTCCGGGACAGGGTACCTACGAGCAGTACTTC
>NA|TRBV7-9|TRBD1|TRBJ1-2
CATAVTGGWLGYTF
TGTGCCACCGCCGTGACAGGGGGCTGGCTTGGCTACACCTTC
>once|TRBV3-1/TRBV3-2|TRBD1|TRBJ2-3
CASSQDRDRPRHF
TGTGCCAGCAGCCAAGATCGGGACAGACCGAGGCATTTT
>NA|TRBV28|NA|TRBJ1-1
CASSLYLSYSTNTEAFF
TGTGCCAGCAGTTTATACCTCTCGTACTCCACTAACACTGAAGCTTTCTTT
>NA|TRBV4-2|TRBD2|TRBJ2-1
CASSPYSGRSYNEQFF
TGTGCCAGCAGTCCTTATAGCGGGAGGAGCTACAATGAGCAGTTCTTC
>once|TRBV24-1|NA|TRBJ2-3
CATSDQGQHTQYF
TGTGCCACCAGTGACCAGGGACAACATACGCAGTATTTT